The clone carrying this TCR beta chain was picked up one time. Methods used by the authors: Amplification with reference gene primers provided the estimates of nucleated cell counts. Some clones are missing from TCRdb's copy, which holds only in-frame ones; the method was immunoSEQ multiplex PCR. From that table come the V and J calls and clone size; the DNA was used to work out D and trimming. This table has about 190,000 clones, 70% to 90% appearing once. This record belongs to a study of blood T cell repertoires in COVID-19. Study summary: Sites in the United States, Italy and Spain provided acute and convalescent COVID-19 samples. From T cells, B-cell-depleted T cells, or PBMCs came the material, which was cDNA or gDNA.

This CDR3 has 14 amino acids. Germline values: CDR1 SGHDT, CDR2 YYEEEE. V was trimmed by 2 bases and J by 8 bases, leaving 16 bases between them. Sequencing was done on a sample of peripheral blood. V usage is TRBV5-6 and J usage is TRBJ1-2, with D possibly being TRBD1 (5 bases). The sequence derives from a woman older than 75 with acute or convalescent COVID-19. As DNA, the CDR3 is TGTGCCAGCAGCTTCATAGGGCAGGGTTGGGGCTACACCTTC. Its translation: CASSFIGQGWGYTF.